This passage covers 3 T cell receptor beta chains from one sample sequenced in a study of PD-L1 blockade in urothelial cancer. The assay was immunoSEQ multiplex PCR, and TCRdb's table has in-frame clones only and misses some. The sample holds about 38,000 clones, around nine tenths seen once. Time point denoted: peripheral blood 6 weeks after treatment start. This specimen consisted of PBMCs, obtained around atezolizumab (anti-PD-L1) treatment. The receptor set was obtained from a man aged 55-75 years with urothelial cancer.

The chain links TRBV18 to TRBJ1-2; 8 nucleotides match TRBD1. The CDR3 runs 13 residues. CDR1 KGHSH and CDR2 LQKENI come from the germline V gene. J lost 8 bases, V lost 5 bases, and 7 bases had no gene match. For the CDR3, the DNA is TGTGCCAGCTCAACCGGGACAGGAGAGGGCTACACCTTC. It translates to CASSTGTGEGYTF.

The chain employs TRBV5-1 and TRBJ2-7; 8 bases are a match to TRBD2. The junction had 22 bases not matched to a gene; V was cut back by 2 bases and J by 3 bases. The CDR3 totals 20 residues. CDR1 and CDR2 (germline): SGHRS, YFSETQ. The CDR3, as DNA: TGCGCCAGCAGCTTCGTCTTGGGTAGCGGGATCCTGATGAGGGGCTACGAGCAGTACTTC. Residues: CASSFVLGSGILMRGYEQYF. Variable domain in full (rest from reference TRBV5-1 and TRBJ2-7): KAGVTQTPRYLIKTRGQQVTLSCSPISGHRSVSWYQQTPGQGLQFLFEYFSETQRNKGNFPGRFSGRQFSNSRSEMNVSTLELGDSALYLCASSFVLGSGILMRGYEQYFGPGTRLTVT.

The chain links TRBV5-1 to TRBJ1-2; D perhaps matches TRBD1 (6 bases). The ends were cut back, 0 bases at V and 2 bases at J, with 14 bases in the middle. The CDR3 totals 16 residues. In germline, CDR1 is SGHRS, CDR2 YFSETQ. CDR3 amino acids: CASSLAAGAQNYGYTF. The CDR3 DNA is TGCGCCAGCAGCTTGGCGGCAGGGGCGCAAAACTATGGCTACACCTTC.